The sequence of this T cell receptor beta chain was determined in a study of vaccination and CD4 T cells after COVID-19. Study details: The convalescent group had six males, four females, seven Caucasians, two Asians, one multiracial.

The assay that was used to sequence DNA from cultured CD4+ T cells was the Oncomine TCR Beta short-read assay. The authors extracted genomic DNA from cultured CD4+ T cells. MiXCR was run by TCRdb on the PCR reads, yielding one entry per CDR3 protein. The sample comprises 10,000 to 15,000 distinct CDR3 sequences, 30% of which are singletons, and 20% to 25% rests with the top ten. With respect to this clonotype: Its antigen is still unknown.

Specified treatment: approximately 9-day PBMC culture with coronavirus spike peptide pools or control peptides (ViraFEST assay). V dropped 7 bases and J dropped 4; count of bases not matched to a gene: 3. Germline values: CDR1 SQVTM, CDR2 ANQGSEA. There are 12 residues in the CDR3. The rearrangement links TRBV29-1 to TRBJ1-3; TRBD1 aligns across 8 bases. What was sequenced was cultured CD4+ T cells from blood. This TCR was sampled from a human donor with COVID-19. The CDR3 nucleotides read TGCAGCGCCCGGACAGGGGGAAACACCATATATTTT. Translating it yields CSARTGGNTIYF.